Each of the 4 T cell receptor beta chains below was sequenced from the same sample in a study of T cells expressing NK-cell markers. For each CDR3 protein, TCRdb gives one entry from its re-call of the 5' RACE reads, without DNA. The sample's table shows approximately 550,000 distinct CDR3 sequences. What was sequenced was blood T cells: a sorted CD56 or NKG2C T cell subset, CD4+ or CD8+ T cells, or bulk PBMC T cells (not recorded which). The receptors stem from a man between 18 and 35 years old in good health.

V usage is TRBV2 and J usage is TRBJ2-1; TCRdb selects TRBD2, and the lack of DNA leaves this call unchecked. CDR1 SNHLY and CDR2 FYNNEI come from the germline V gene. This CDR3 comprises 14 residues. The CDR3 spells CASSERTSLGEQFF.

The chain uses TRBV20-1 and TRBJ2-7; TCRdb designates TRBD2, a call that cannot be tested without DNA. CDR1 is DFQATT and CDR2 is SNEGSKA in the germline V gene (reference sequence). The CDR3 has 14 amino acids. CDR3 residues: CSARDWGGSYEQYF.

The chain links TRBV6-1 to TRBJ1-2; TCRdb's D gene call, TRBD1, goes unchecked for lack of DNA. Germline CDR1 reads MNHNS; CDR2 reads SASEGT. This CDR3 spans 12 amino acids. The CDR3 is CASGTGGSGYTF.

The chain carries TRBV29-1 and TRBJ1-5. The CDR3 runs to 13 residues. Germline CDR1 reads SQVTM; CDR2 reads ANQGSEA. The CDR3 reads CSVELEGRQPQHF.